This section outlines one TCR beta chain sequence together with its context. This entry belongs to a study of CD8+CD57+ T cells in acquired aplastic anemia. In patients chosen for sequencing, flow cytometry had shown CD8+CD57+ cell expansion. Investigators profiled TCR beta VDJ and CDR3 from genomic DNA template. TCRdb re-analysed the reads in MiXCR, keeping a single row per CDR3 protein. Altogether under 500,000 distinct CDR3 sequences are present, less than 35% being singletons, with the ten largest covering 0.7% to 1%. The CDR3 has 13 residues. Germline V gene data show CDR1 as KGHDR and CDR2 as SFDVKD. Trimming stripped 4 bases from V and 7 bases from J, with 11 bases between.

The receptor comes from a human donor with aplastic anemia. The chain recombines TRBV24-1 with TRBJ2-3; D gene uncertain. Sequenced material: sorted CD4+, CD8+, or CD8+CD57+ T cells (not recorded which) from PBMCs. The CDR3 loop reads CATSEPGLNTQYF. DNA of the CDR3: TGTGCCACCAGTGAGCCGGGCCTAAATACGCAGTATTTT.